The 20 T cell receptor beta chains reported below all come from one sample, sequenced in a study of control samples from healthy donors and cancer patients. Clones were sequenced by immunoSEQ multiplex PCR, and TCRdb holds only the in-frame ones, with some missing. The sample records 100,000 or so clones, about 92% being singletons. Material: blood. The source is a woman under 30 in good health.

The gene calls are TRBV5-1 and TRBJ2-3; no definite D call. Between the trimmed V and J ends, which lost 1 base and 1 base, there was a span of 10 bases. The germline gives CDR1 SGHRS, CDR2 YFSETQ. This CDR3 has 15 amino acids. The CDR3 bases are TGCGCCAGCAGCTTGACTCCGACGGGCACAGATACGCAGTATTTT. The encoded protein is CASSLTPTGTDTQYF.

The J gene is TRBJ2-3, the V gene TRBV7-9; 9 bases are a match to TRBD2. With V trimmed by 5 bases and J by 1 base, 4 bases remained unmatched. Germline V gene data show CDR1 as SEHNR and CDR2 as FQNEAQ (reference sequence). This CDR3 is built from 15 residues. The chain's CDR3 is CASSVSGSGTDTQYF. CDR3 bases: TGTGCCAGCAGCGTTAGCGGGAGTGGCACAGATACGCAGTATTTT.

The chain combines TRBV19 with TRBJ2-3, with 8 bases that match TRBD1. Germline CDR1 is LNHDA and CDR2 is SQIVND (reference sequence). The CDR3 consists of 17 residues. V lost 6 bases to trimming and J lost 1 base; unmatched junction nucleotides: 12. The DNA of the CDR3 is TGTGCCAGTAGCTTTAACCGCCCGGGACAGGGCACAGATACGCAGTATTTT. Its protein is CASSFNRPGQGTDTQYF. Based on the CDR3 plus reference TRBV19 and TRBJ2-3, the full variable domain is DGGITQSPKYLFRKEGQNVTLSCEQNLNHDAMYWYRQDPGQGLRLIYYSQIVNDFQKGDIAEGYSVSREKKESFPLTVTSAQKNPTAFYLCASSFNRPGQGTDTQYFGPGTRLTVL.

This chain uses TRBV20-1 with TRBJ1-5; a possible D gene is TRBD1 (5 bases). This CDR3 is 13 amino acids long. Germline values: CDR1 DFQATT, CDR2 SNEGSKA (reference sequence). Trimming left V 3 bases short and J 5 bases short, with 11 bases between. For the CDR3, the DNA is TGCAGTGCTAGTTTCAGGGAATATCAGCCCCAGCATTTT. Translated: CSASFREYQPQHF.

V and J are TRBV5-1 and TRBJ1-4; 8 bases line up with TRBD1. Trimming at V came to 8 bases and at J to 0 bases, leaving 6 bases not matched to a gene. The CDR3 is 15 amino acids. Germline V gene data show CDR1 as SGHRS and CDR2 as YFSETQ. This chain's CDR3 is CASKTQGATNEKLFF. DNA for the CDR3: TGCGCCAGTAAAACACAGGGGGCAACTAATGAAAAACTGTTTTTT.

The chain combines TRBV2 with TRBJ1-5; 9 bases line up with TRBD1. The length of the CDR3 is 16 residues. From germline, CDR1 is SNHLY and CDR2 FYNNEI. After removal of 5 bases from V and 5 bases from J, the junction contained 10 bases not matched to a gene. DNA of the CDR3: TGTGCCAGCAGTAGGACAGGGGTCGACATTCATCAGCCCCAGCATTTT. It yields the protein CASSRTGVDIHQPQHF.

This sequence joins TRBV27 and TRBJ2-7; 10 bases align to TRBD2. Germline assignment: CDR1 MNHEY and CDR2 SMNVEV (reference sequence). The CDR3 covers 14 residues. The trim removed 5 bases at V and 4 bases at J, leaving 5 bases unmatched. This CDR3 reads CASSRTSGRYEQYF. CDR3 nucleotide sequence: TGTGCCAGCAGTCGGACTAGCGGAAGGTACGAGCAGTACTTC.

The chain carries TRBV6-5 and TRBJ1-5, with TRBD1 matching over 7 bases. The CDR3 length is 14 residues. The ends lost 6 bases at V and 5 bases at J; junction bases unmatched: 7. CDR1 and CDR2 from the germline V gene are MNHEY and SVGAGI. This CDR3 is CASSDRARDQPQHF. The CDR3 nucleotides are TGTGCCAGCAGCGACAGGGCACGGGATCAGCCCCAGCATTTT.

CDR3 bases: TGTGCCACCAGCAGAGAGAGAGGCGAGACAGAGAGCTACGAGCAGTACTTC. Translation: CATSRERGETESYEQYF. The J gene is TRBJ2-7, the V gene TRBV15; the D gene is possibly TRBD1 (5 bases). Germline CDR1 LNHNV, CDR2 YYDKDF (reference sequence). The germline V and J ends were trimmed by 0 bases and 3 bases, with 18 bases remaining between them. There are 17 residues in the CDR3.

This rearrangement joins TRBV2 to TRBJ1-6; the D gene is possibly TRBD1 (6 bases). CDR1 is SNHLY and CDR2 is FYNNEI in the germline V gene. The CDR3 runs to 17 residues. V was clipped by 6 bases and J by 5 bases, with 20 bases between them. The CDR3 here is CASSDPGTLPHNSPLHF. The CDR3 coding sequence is TGTGCCAGCAGCGACCCCGGGACACTTCCCCATAATTCACCCCTCCACTTT.

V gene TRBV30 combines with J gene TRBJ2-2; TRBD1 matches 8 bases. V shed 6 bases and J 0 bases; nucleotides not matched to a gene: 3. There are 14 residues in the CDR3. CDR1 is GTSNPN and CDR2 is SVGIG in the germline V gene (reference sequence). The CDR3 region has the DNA TGTGCCTGCATGGGACAGGCGAACACCGGGGAGCTGTTTTTT. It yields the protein CACMGQANTGELFF.

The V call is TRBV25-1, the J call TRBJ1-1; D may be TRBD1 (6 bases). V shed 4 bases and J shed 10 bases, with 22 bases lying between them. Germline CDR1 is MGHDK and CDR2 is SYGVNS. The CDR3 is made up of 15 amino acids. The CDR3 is CASSANPGWRGGAFF. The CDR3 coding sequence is TGTGCCAGCAGTGCGAACCCCGGGTGGAGGGGGGGAGCTTTCTTT.

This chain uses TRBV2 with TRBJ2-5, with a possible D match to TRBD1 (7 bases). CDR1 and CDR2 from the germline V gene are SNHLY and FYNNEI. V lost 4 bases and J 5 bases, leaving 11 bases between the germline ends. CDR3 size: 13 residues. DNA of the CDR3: TGTGCCAGCAGTGGGAGGGGGCAGGAGACCCAGTACTTC. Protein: CASSGRGQETQYF. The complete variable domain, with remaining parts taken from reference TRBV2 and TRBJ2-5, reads EPEVTQTPSHQVTQMGQEVILRCVPISNHLYFYWYRQILGQKVEFLVSFYNNEISEKSEIFDDQFSVERPDGSNFTLKIRSTKLEDSAMYFCASSGRGQETQYFGPGTRLLVL.

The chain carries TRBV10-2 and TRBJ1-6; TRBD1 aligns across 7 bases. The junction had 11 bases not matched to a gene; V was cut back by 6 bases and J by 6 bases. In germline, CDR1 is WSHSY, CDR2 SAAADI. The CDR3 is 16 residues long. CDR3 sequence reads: CASRDSPGTVNSPLHF. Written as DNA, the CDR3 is TGCGCCAGCAGGGACTCCCCAGGGACAGTTAATTCACCCCTCCACTTT.

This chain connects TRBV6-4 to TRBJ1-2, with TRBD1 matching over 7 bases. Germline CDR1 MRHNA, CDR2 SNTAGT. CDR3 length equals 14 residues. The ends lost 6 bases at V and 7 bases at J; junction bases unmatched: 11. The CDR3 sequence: CASSRDRASAGYTF. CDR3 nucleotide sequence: TGTGCCAGCAGCCGCGACAGGGCCTCGGCTGGCTACACCTTC.

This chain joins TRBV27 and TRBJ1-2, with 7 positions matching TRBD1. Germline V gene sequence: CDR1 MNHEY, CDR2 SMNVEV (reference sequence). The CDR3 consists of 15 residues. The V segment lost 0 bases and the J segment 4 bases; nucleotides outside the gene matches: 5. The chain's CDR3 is CASSLSRQGIYGYTF. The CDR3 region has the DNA TGTGCCAGCAGTTTATCGAGACAGGGCATCTATGGCTACACCTTC.

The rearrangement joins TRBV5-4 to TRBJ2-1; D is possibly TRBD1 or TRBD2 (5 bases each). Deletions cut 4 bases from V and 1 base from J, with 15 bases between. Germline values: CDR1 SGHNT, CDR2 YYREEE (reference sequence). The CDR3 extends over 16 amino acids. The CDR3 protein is CASSPKGRISYNEQFF. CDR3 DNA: TGTGCCAGCAGCCCCAAGGGACGGATATCCTACAATGAGCAGTTCTTC.

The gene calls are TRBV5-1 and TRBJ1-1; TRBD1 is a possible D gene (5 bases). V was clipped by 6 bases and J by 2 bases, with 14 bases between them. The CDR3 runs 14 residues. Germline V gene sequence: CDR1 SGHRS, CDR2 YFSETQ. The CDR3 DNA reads TGCGCCAGCACGACAGCCGGACCCAACACTGAAGCTTTCTTT. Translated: CASTTAGPNTEAFF.

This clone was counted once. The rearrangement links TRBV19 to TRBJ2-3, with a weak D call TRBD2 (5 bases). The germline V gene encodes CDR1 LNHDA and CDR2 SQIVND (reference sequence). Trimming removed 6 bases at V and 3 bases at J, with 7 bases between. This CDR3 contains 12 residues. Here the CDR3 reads CASSGITDTQYF. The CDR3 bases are TGTGCCAGTAGCGGGATTACAGATACGCAGTATTTT.

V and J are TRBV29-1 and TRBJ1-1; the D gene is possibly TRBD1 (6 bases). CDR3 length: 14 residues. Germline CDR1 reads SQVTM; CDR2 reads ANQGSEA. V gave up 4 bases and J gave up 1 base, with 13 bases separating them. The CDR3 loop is CSVGGQRTNTEAFF. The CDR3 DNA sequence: TGCAGCGTTGGAGGACAGCGAACGAACACTGAAGCTTTCTTT. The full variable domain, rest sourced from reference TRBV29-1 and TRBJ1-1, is SAVISQKPSRDICQRGTSLTIQCQVDSQVTMMFWYRQQPGQSLTLIATANQGSEATYESGFVIDKFPISRPNLTFSTLTVSNMSPEDSSIYLCSVGGQRTNTEAFFGQGTRLTVV.